This paragraph reports one T cell receptor beta chain. Its target is unknown. TCRdb re-called the reads through MiXCR, storing one row per CDR3 protein. The sample contains a few hundred thousand distinct CDR3 sequences, 25% to 35% of which appear only once. This sample is drawn from a study of T cell repertoires in cytomegalovirus infection. Across the study: Recently identified HLA-C-restricted CMV epitopes and well-studied HLA-B-restricted CMV epitopes were used by the study. Evidence of both CMV infection and a matching HLA type came from public TCR beta signatures. Study-wide points: What dominated the ex vivo response were HLA-C-restricted CMV-specific TCR beta clonotypes. The cumulative frequency of public TCR beta families distinguished individuals who carried CMV together with the relevant HLA.

V lost 6 bases and J 4 bases, leaving 19 bases between the germline ends. Germline CDR1 and CDR2: MNHEY and SVGEGT. This CDR3 region has 15 residues. This specimen consisted of cultured PBMCs, obtained from culture after CMV antigen stimulation. The sequence was collected from a human donor in good health (CMV status not recorded). Some clones in this sample may be carry-over from other donors' samples. V is TRBV6-2 or TRBV6-3 and J is TRBJ2-7; D unclear. DNA of the CDR3: TGTGCCAGCAGCCCCATGCGACAAGGGCGTTACGAGCAGTACTTC. Its protein product is CASSPMRQGRYEQYF.